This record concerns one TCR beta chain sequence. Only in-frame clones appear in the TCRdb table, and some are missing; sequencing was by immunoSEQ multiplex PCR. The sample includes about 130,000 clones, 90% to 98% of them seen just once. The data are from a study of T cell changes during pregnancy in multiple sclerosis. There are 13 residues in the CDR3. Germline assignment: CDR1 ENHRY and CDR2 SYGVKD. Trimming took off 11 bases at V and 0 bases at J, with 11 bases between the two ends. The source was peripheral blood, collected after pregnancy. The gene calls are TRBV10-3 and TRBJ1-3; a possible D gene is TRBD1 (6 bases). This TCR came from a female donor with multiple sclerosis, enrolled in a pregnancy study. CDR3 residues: CALGGDSGNTIYF. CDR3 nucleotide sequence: TGTGCCCTAGGGGGGGACTCTGGAAACACCATATATTTT.